This T cell receptor beta chain appears in the sequencing data of a study of T cell responses to AZD1222 COVID-19 vaccine. As regards this clone: Antigen unknown.

Profiling relied on immunoSEQ multiplex PCR, and the TCRdb table lists in-frame clones only, not all of them. Among roughly 150,000 clones listed, 85% to 95% were seen once. This CDR3 has 14 amino acids. The germline V gene has CDR1 SNHLY and CDR2 FYNNEI. Unmatched junction bases numbered 2, after V lost 4 bases and J lost 3 bases. Study observations and caveats: Once two AZD1222 doses were given, Spike-specific TCR breadth and depth went up. Mapped onto spike, vaccine-associated CD4 TCRs spanned it and were dominant at 160-218 and 743-854.

This TCR came from an adult who received the AZD1222 COVID-19 vaccine. This chain connects TRBV2 to TRBJ1-1, with TRBD1 identical over 10 bases. The source material was peripheral blood, sampled 28 days after the second AZD1222 dose. The CDR3 DNA reads TGTGCCAGCAGTGGACAGGGGGCTTACACTGAAGCTTTCTTT. Its protein is CASSGQGAYTEAFF.